This record covers a single TCR beta chain. CDR3 size: 13 residues. Germline CDR1 MNHEY, CDR2 SVGAGI. Trimming removed 8 bases from V and 2 bases from J, with 12 bases in between. The source of the sample is a study of blood T cell repertoires in COVID-19. Turning to the study itself: Donors in the United States, Italy and Spain gave samples during acute or convalescent COVID-19.

Clones were read by immunoSEQ multiplex PCR, and TCRdb kept only the in-frame ones, dropping some. Of about 260,000 clones in the sample, roughly 90% were seen once. Sample: peripheral blood. The origin of this receptor is a man aged 60-69 years who had recovered from COVID-19. The chain couples TRBV6-5 to TRBJ1-2; D is unresolved. CDR3 bases: TGTGCCAGCGGCCGGAGCAAGAACTATGGCTACACCTTC. Translation gives CASGRSKNYGYTF.